The 5 T cell receptor beta chains presented below share a single source sample, sequenced in a study of T cells in Graves' hyperthyroidism and ophthalmopathy. Authors of the study amplified TCR beta CDR3 regions from RNA transcripts. HTBI primers were the set used in a first-round RT-PCR of the TCR CDR3. TCRdb used MiXCR to reprocess the multiplex PCR reads, holding one entry per CDR3 protein. The data contain about 350,000 distinct CDR3 sequences, over 15% of them singletons. The specimen sequenced was blood. The receptors come from a woman in her 40s with Graves' ophthalmopathy.

This clonotype was seen at least ten times. This chain connects TRBV4-3 to TRBJ2-5; D not resolved. Germline CDR1 is LGHNA and CDR2 is YSLEER. V lost 0 bases to trimming and J lost 7 bases, with 6 bases between them. The CDR3 sequence is 12 residues long. CDR3 DNA sequence: TGCGCCAGCAGCCAAGATCGTTCGACCCAGTACTTC. Translated: CASSQDRSTQYF.

The chain carries TRBV20-1 and TRBJ1-2; 7 bases fit TRBD1. This CDR3 spans 16 amino acids. Trimming took 2 bases from V and 4 from J; bases not matched to a gene: 13. In germline, CDR1 is DFQATT, CDR2 SNEGSKA (reference sequence). DNA of the CDR3: TGCAGTGCTAGAAGGGGGCCCCCCATGCGGGCCTATGGCTACACCTTC. Protein product: CSARRGPPMRAYGYTF.

Concerning this clonotype itself: Since a much larger clone is just one base distant, this may be a read error. V and J are TRBV13 and TRBJ2-7; 14 bases match TRBD2. V dropped 7 bases and J dropped 7; count of bases not matched to a gene: 12. There are 16 residues in the CDR3. Germline V CDR1 and CDR2: PRHDT, FYEKMQ (reference sequence). CDR3 nucleotides: TGTGCCAGCATCCCACGACTAGCGGGAGGGCCAGGGGAGCAGTACTTC. Translated, it gives CASIPRLAGGPGEQYF.

This clonotype was detected many times. The rearrangement uses TRBV7-3 and TRBJ2-1; 11 bases are shared with TRBD2. The CDR3 loop spans 15 amino acids. Germline V CDR1 and CDR2: SGHTA, FQGTGA. Germline trimming cut 3 bases from V and 2 bases from J; bases unmatched to any gene: 0. CDR3: CASSLTSGTYNEQFF. The CDR3 DNA reads as TGTGCCAGCAGCTTGACTAGCGGGACCTACAATGAGCAGTTCTTC.

V and J are TRBV6-1 and TRBJ1-1, with 8 positions matching TRBD1. V gave up 6 bases and J gave up 0 bases; unmatched junction bases: 6. The germline gives CDR1 MNHNS, CDR2 SASEGT. The CDR3 spans 15 residues. CDR3 in amino acids: CASRQGAVVNTEAFF. The CDR3, as DNA: TGTGCCAGCAGGCAGGGGGCGGTTGTGAACACTGAAGCTTTCTTT.